This entry lists 5 T cell receptor beta chains sequenced from one sample in a study of radiation and T cells in renal cell carcinoma. Here immunoSEQ multiplex PCR was the method, and the copy in TCRdb shows in-frame clones only, minus some. The profile shows roughly 130,000 clones, 75% to 90% of them singletons. The time point is: blood 2 weeks post-SBRT. Stated treatment: 15 Gy SBRT to primary tumor, nephrectomy 4 weeks later. The sequenced sample was blood, obtained from a patient whose treatment included radiotherapy and nephrectomy. Every receptor here comes from a woman between 55 and 75 years old with renal cell carcinoma.

This clone was recorded a few times. This rearrangement joins TRBV28 to TRBJ2-5, with D unclear. Germline CDR1 MDHEN, CDR2 SYDVKM. The CDR3 is made up of 14 amino acids. V gave up 3 bases and J gave up 0 bases, with 8 bases separating them. CDR3 in amino acids: CASSFWPDQETQYF. The CDR3 coding sequence is TGTGCCAGCAGTTTTTGGCCCGACCAAGAGACCCAGTACTTC.

The chain is built from TRBV11-2 and TRBJ2-7, with 7 bases matching TRBD1. The ends lost 0 bases at V and 2 bases at J; junction bases unmatched: 4. CDR1 SGHAT and CDR2 FQNNGV come from the germline V gene. CDR3 length: 15 residues. The CDR3 coding sequence is TGTGCCAGCAGCTTAGAAGGGGGCCTAGCCTACGAGCAGTACTTC. Encoded protein: CASSLEGGLAYEQYF.

The chain uses TRBV5-1 and TRBJ1-3, with D perhaps TRBD1 (6 bases). This CDR3 comprises 15 residues. V was clipped by 3 bases and J by 0 bases, with 10 bases between them. Germline values: CDR1 SGHRS, CDR2 YFSETQ. The CDR3 region is CASSSQGHSGNTIYF. The DNA of the CDR3 is TGCGCCAGCAGCTCCCAGGGGCACTCTGGAAACACCATATATTTT.

This clone was detected once. The V call is TRBV28, the J call TRBJ1-4; D is unresolved. V lost 3 bases, J lost 6 bases, and 5 bases lay in between. CDR3 length: 12 amino acids. Germline-derived CDR1 and CDR2 are MDHEN and SYDVKM. DNA for the CDR3: TGTGCCAGCAGTTTCGGCTATGAAAAACTGTTTTTT. Translating it yields CASSFGYEKLFF.

The V call is TRBV6-1, the J call TRBJ2-2, with TRBD1 matching 10 bases. This CDR3 spans 14 amino acids. The junction had 4 bases not matched to a gene; V was cut back by 6 bases and J by 6 bases. CDR1 and CDR2 (germline): MNHNS, SASEGT. The CDR3 spells CASSRDRGAGELFF. CDR3 sequence (DNA): TGTGCCAGCAGCCGGGACAGGGGTGCCGGGGAGCTGTTTTTT.